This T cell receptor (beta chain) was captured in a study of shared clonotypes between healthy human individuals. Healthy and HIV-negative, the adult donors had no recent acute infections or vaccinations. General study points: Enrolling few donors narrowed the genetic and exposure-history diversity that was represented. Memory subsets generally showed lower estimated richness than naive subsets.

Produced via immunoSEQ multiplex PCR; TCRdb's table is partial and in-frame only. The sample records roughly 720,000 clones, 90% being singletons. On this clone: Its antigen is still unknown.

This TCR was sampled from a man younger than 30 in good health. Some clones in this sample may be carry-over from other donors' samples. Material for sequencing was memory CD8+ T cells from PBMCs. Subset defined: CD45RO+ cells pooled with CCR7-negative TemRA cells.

The CDR3 region has the DNA TGTGCCTCGGGGCCGGGCAGGAACACTGAAGCTTTCTTT. Translating gives CASGPGRNTEAFF. This chain connects TRBV27 to TRBJ1-1; perhaps TRBD1 as D (5 bases). Germline V CDR1 and CDR2: MNHEY, SMNVEV (reference sequence). CDR3 length equals 13 residues. V was pared by 11 bases and J by 1 base, with 14 bases between.